The 3 T cell receptor beta chains below all came from one sample that was sequenced in a study of STAT3 mutations in large granular lymphocyte leukemia. Libraries were prepared by immunoSEQ multiplex PCR; TCRdb keeps only in-frame clonotypes and omits some of them. The profile shows approximately 5,200 clones, around 42% of them singletons. Study conclusions and caveats: In T-cell large granular lymphocyte leukemia, about half of patients showed multiple immunodominant subclonotypes.

No antigens are known for them. Sequencing was done on a sample of peripheral blood mononuclear cells. These receptor sequences come from a woman in her seventies with T-cell large granular lymphocyte leukemia. Some clones in this sample may be carry-over from other donors' samples.

This clone was detected a few times. This rearrangement joins TRBV5-1 to TRBJ1-2, with D hard to call. Trimming removed 2 bases at V and 5 bases at J, with 10 bases between. The CDR3 sequence is 13 residues long. Germline CDR1 reads SGHRS; CDR2 reads YFSETQ. The CDR3 reads CASSFPERYGYTF. In DNA form, the CDR3 reads TGCGCCAGCAGCTTCCCGGAGAGATATGGCTACACCTTC.

The chain links TRBV19 to TRBJ1-5; weak D call: TRBD1 (5 bases). Trimming pared 9 bases from V and 0 bases from J, leaving 18 bases between. This CDR3 region has 16 residues. In germline, CDR1 is LNHDA, CDR2 SQIVND (reference sequence). The CDR3 here is CASLPGGEYSNQPQHF. The CDR3 DNA reads as TGTGCCAGCCTTCCCGGAGGGGAGTATAGCAATCAGCCCCAGCATTTT.

The table lists this clone with a few counts. The V and J genes are TRBV5-5 and TRBJ2-7; 10 bases align to TRBD2. CDR1 and CDR2 (germline): SGHKS, YYEKEE (reference sequence). V lost 5 bases, J lost 5 bases, and 4 bases stayed unmatched. CDR3 size: 13 residues. CDR3: CASRASGSDEQYF. The CDR3 bases are TGTGCCAGCAGGGCTAGCGGGAGCGACGAGCAGTACTTC.